This T cell receptor (beta chain) was sequenced in a study of T cell responses to AZD1222 COVID-19 vaccine. Whole-study findings and limits: Seropositive AZD1222 recipients at baseline numbered only five or six. It should be noted that donors were predominantly white British and more often female, and clonal diversity was possibly underestimated. Spike-specific TCR breadth and depth went up after people got two AZD1222 doses.

Concerning this clone itself: Antigen: not known.

The CDR3 sequence is 13 residues long. Germline assignment: CDR1 LNHDA and CDR2 SQIVND (reference sequence). V was shortened by 3 bases and J by 6 bases, with 9 bases between the two germline ends. The table came from immunoSEQ multiplex PCR; TCRdb's copy has only in-frame clones and leaves some out. The table shows 100,000 to 150,000 clones, with roughly 92% occurring only once. The material sequenced was peripheral blood, taken on day 0 of AZD1222 vaccination. The receptor was derived from an adult in good health. V is TRBV19 and J is TRBJ1-5; TRBD1 is a possible D gene (5 bases). CDR3 amino acids: CASSMTETQPQHF. CDR3 nucleotide sequence: TGTGCCAGTAGTATGACAGAAACTCAGCCCCAGCATTTT.